This T cell receptor (beta chain) was recovered during a study of neurological immune-mediated disorders. CDR1 and CDR2 from the germline V gene are SGHRS and YFSETQ. The CDR3 loop spans 15 amino acids. The V gene lost 2 bases and the J gene lost 1 base, with 12 bases spanning the gap. TCRdb used MiXCR to reprocess the 5' RACE reads, holding one entry per CDR3 protein. The sample lists some 77,000 distinct CDR3 sequences, about an eighth occurring once. Time point specified: longitudinal time-point 1 (baseline). This clonotype showed up many times. Sequencing was done on a sample of PBMCs. The genes are TRBV5-1 and TRBJ2-5, with D unresolved. The clonotype was recovered from a female donor with HTLV-1-associated myelopathy (HAM/TSP). The CDR3 DNA sequence: TGCGCCAGCAGCTTCGGACGAACGTCCCAAGAGACCCAGTACTTC. Its protein product is CASSFGRTSQETQYF.